This T cell receptor beta chain was captured in a study of blood T cell repertoires in COVID-19 (dated by TCRdb to 2018 to 2020). With respect to the entire study: Collaborator samples came from the United States, Italy and Spain and covered acute and convalescent phases of COVID-19. The prospective study material was composed of cDNA or gDNA derived from T cells, B-cell-depleted T cells, or PBMCs. Deeply sampled blood TCRbeta repertoires from subjects exposed to, actively infected with, or recovered from COVID-19 were included in the dataset. The repertoires were released in a freely available public database meant as a resource for research on the immune response to SARS-CoV-2. The samples were drawn from two sources: the first 160 participants of the ongoing ImmuneRACE study, and some 1,300 subjects contributed by 6 global collaborators. Nearly every sample came with metadata listing a de-identified subject ID, COVID-19 status, age in years and sex. Where available, HLA class I and class II types were obtained from metadata supplied by the sample provider rather than from assay-based typing.

General findings and caveats noted by the study authors: How much clinical and demographic metadata was included differed by source and by participant, and the metadata was provided uncurated.

TCRbeta CDR3 regions were amplified from genomic DNA by means of the immunoSEQ Assay, a bias-controlled multiplex PCR. The authors' analysis ran thus. Nucleated cell counts per sample were estimated from amplification of reference gene primers within the assay. Sequence reads were collapsed and filtered to measure the absolute abundance of every unique TCRbeta CDR3 rearrangement. For each sample, productive Simpson clonality was calculated as the square root of Simpson's diversity index across productive rearrangements. Sourced from immuneACCESS, this table was stored by TCRdb with only in-frame sequences that have V and J called. A share of the clones is absent; for the studies checked, an unresolved V gene accounts for under half, and the remainder has no known explanation. V and J calls and clone size are given by that table; D and trimming were obtained from the DNA. The sample includes about 120,000 clones, with 80% to 90% observed a single time. Together, the top ten hold 0.88% of the sample.

The collaborating institutions used their own protocols to collect whole blood in K2EDTA tubes. Collaborator samples were shipped for TCRbeta analysis as frozen whole blood, isolated PBMCs, or DNA extracted from either sample type. As regards this clone: Its antigen is still unknown. The record has no base qualities; no much larger clone is one base away.

The sample taken for sequencing was peripheral blood. The receptor's source is a woman aged 50 to 65 with active or convalescent COVID-19.

This receptor has the CDR3 CASSPYASGSEQYF. The nucleotides read TGTGCCAGCTCACCATACGCTAGCGGCTCCGAGCAGTACTTC. Recombination connected TRBV18 to TRBJ2-7; a stretch of 7 junction bases matches TRBD2. Including the terminal cysteine and phenylalanine, the CDR3 comprises 14 residues. Solely the CDR3 DNA is kept, with 42 bases framed from the first base. Trimming accounts for 2 bases at V and 6 bases at J, while the number of junction bases matched to no gene is 7. Taken from the germline V gene, the CDR1 and CDR2 loops are KGHSH and LQKENI.